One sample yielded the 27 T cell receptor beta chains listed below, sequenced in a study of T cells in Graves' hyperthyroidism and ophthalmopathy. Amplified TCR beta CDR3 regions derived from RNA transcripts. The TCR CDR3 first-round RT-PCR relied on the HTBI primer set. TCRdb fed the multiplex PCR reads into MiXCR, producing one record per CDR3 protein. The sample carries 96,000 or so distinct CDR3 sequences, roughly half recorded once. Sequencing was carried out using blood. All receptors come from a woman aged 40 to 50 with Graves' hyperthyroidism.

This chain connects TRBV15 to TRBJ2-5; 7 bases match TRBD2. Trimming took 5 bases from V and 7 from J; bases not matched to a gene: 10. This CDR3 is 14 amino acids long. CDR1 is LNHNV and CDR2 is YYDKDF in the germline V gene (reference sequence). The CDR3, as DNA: TGTGCCACCAGCCCGCCGACTAGCTGGGGGACCCAGTACTTC. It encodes CATSPPTSWGTQYF.

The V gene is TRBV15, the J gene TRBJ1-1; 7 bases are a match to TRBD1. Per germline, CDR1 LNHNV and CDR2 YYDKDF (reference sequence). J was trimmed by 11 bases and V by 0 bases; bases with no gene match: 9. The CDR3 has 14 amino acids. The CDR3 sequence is CATSRETGRLGAFF. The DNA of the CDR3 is TGTGCCACCAGCAGAGAGACAGGGAGGTTAGGGGCTTTCTTT.

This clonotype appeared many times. In DNA, the CDR3 is TGTGCCAGCACCGGGGACAGGAATAGGGGGCTGGCCGGGGAGCTGTTTTTT. It is translated as CASTGDRNRGLAGELFF. This chain links TRBV7-2 with TRBJ2-2; 8 bases line up with TRBD1. The germline CDR1 and CDR2 sequences are SGHTA and FQGNSA. The CDR3 is made up of 17 amino acids. After removal of 7 bases from V and 6 bases from J, the junction contained 16 bases not matched to a gene. The variable domain in full, completed from reference TRBV7-2 and TRBJ2-2, reads GAGVSQSPSNKVTEKGKDVELRCDPISGHTALYWYRQSLGQGLEFLIYFQGNSAPDKSGLPSDRFSAERTGGSVSTLTIQRTQQEDSAVYLCASTGDRNRGLAGELFFGEGSRLTVL.

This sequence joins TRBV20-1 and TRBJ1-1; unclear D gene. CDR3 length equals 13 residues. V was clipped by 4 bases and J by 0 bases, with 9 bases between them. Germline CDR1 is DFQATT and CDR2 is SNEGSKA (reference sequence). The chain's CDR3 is CSATLPLNTEAFF. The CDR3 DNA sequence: TGCAGTGCTACCCTACCGTTGAACACTGAAGCTTTCTTT.

The CDR3 here is CSVGTEGEKLFF. CDR3 sequence (DNA): TGCAGCGTAGGAACAGAGGGCGAAAAACTGTTTTTT. The rearrangement links TRBV29-1 to TRBJ1-4; D remains unclear. Trimming took 6 bases from V and 8 from J, leaving 13 bases between them. Germline-derived CDR1 and CDR2 are SQVTM and ANQGSEA. The CDR3 sequence is 12 residues long.

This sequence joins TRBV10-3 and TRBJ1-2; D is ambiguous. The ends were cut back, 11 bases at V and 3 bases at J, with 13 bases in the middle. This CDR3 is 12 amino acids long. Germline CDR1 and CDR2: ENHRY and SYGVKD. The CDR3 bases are TGTGCCTTCATCGGGCAGCACTATGGCTACACCTTC. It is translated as CAFIGQHYGYTF.

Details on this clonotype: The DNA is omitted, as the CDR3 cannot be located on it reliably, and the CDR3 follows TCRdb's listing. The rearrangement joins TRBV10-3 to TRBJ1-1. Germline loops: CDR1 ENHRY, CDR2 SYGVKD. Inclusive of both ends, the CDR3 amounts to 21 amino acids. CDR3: CAIPGPGANVLTFGAGVGAFF.

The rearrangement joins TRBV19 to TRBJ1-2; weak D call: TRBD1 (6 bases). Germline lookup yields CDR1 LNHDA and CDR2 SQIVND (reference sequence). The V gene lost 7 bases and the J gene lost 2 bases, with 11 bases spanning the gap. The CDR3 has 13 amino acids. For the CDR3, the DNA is TGTGCCAGTATAGGAGGGGGGAACTATGGCTACACCTTC. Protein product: CASIGGGNYGYTF.

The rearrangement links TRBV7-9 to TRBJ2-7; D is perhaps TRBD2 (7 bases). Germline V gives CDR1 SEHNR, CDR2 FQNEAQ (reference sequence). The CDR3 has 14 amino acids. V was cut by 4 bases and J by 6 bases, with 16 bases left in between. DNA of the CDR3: TGTGCCAGCAGCTCCGTTGGGGGGGCCTCCGAGCAGTACTTC. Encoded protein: CASSSVGGASEQYF.

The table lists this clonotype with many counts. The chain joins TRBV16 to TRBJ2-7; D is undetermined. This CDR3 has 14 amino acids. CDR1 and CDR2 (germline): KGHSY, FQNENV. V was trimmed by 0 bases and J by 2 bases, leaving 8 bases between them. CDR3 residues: CASSQSAGAYEQYF. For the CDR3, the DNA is TGTGCCAGCAGCCAATCGGCCGGAGCCTACGAGCAGTACTTC.

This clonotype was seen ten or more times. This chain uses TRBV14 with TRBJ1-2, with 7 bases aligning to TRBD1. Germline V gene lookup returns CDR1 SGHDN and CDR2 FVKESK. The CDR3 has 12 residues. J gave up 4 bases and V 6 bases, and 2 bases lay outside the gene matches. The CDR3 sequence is CASSWDSYGYTF. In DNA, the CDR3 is TGTGCCAGCAGTTGGGACAGCTATGGCTACACCTTC. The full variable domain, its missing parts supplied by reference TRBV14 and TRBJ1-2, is EAGVTQFPSHSVIEKGQTVTLRCDPISGHDNLYWYRRVMGKEIKFLLHFVKESKQDESGMPNNRFLAERTGGTYSTLKVQPAELEDSGVYFCASSWDSYGYTFGSGTRLTVV.

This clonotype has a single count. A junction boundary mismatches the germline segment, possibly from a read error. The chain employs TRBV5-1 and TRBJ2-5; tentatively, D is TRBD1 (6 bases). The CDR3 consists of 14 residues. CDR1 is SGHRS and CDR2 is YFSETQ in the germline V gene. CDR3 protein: CASSLRTVWETQYF. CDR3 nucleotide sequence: TGTGCCAGCAGCCTACGGACAGTATGGGAGACCCAGTACTTC.

In DNA form, the CDR3 reads TGTGCCAGCACAGGGGAAGGACGCGGGGAGCTGTTTTTT. This gives the protein CASTGEGRGELFF. J is TRBJ2-2 and V is TRBV2, with TRBD1 as a possible D gene (6 bases). Germline V CDR1 and CDR2: SNHLY, FYNNEI. The CDR3 extends over 13 amino acids. V lost 7 bases, J lost 7 bases, and 13 bases lay in between.

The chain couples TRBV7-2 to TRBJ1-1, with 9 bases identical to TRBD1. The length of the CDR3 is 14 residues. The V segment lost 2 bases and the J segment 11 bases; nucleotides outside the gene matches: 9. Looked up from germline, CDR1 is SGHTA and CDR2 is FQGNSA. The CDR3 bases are TGTGCCAGCAGCTTATATTGGGGACAGGGAGTGGCTTTCTTT. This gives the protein CASSLYWGQGVAFF.

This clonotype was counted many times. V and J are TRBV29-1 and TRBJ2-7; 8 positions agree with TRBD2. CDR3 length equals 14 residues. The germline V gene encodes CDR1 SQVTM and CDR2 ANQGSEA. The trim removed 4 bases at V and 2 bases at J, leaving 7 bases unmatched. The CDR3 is CSVVLTSGAYEQYF. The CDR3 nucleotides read TGCAGCGTTGTCCTAACTAGCGGCGCCTACGAGCAGTACTTC.

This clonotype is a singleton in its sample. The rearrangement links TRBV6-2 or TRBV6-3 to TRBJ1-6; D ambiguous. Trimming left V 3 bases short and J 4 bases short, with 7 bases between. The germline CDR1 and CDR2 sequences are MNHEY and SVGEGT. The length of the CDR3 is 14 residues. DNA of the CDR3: TGTGCCAGCAGTTATGGCGGTTATAATTCACCCCTCCACTTT. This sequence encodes CASSYGGYNSPLHF.

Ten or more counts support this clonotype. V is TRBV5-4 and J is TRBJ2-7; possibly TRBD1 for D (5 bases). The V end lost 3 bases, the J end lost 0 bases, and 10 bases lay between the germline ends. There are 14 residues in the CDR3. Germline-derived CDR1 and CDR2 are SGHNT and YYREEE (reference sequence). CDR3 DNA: TGTGCCAGCAGCTACCCAGGGTCCTCCTACGAGCAGTACTTC. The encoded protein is CASSYPGSSYEQYF. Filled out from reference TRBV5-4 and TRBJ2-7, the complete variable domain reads ETGVTQSPTHLIKTRGQQVTLRCSSQSGHNTVSWYQQALGQGPQFIFQYYREEENGRGNFPPRFSGLQFPNYSSELNVNALELDDSALYLCASSYPGSSYEQYFGPGTRLTVT.

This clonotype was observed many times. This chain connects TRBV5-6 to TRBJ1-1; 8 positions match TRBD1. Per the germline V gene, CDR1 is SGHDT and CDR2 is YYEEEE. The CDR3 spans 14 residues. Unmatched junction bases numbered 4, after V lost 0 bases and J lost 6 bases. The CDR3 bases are TGTGCCAGCAGCTTGGCCGGGACAGGAGCTGAAGCTTTCTTT. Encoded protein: CASSLAGTGAEAFF.

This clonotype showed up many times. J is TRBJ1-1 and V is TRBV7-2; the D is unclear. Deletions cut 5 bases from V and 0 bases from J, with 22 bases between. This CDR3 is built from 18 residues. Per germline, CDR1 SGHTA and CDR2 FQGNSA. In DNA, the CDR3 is TGTGCCAGCAGCCAAGACCCCCAGGTAAGGACCATGAACACTGAAGCTTTCTTT. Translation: CASSQDPQVRTMNTEAFF.

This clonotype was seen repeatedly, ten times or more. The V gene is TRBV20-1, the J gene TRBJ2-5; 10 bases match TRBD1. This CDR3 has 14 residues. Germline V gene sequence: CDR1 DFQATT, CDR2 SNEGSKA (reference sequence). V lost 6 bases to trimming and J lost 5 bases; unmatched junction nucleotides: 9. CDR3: CSADRDRGGETQYF. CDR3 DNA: TGCAGTGCCGACCGGGACAGGGGAGGCGAGACCCAGTACTTC.

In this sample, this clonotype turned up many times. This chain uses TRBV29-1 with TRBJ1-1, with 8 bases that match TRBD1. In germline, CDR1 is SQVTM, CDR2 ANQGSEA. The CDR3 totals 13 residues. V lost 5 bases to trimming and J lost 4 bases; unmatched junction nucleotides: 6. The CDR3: CSVQVTGGTEAFF. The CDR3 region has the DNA TGCAGCGTTCAGGTTACAGGGGGCACTGAAGCTTTCTTT. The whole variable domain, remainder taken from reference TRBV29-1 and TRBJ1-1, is SAVISQKPSRDICQRGTSLTIQCQVDSQVTMMFWYRQQPGQSLTLIATANQGSEATYESGFVIDKFPISRPNLTFSTLTVSNMSPEDSSIYLCSVQVTGGTEAFFGQGTRLTVV.

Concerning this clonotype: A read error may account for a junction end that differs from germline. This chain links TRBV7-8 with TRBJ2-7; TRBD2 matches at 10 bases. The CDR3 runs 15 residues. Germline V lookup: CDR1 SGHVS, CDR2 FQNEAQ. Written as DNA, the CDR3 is TGCGTCAGCAGCTCGGGACTAGCGCCTACCTACGAGCAGTACTTC. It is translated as CVSSSGLAPTYEQYF.

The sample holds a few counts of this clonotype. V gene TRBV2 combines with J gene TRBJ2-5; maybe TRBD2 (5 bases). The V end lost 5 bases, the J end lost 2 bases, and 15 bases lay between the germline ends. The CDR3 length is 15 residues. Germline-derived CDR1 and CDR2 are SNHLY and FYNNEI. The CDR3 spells CASSLLMGGQETQYF. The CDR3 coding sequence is TGTGCCAGCAGTTTATTAATGGGCGGGCAAGAGACCCAGTACTTC. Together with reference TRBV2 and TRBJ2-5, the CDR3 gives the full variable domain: EPEVTQTPSHQVTQMGQEVILRCVPISNHLYFYWYRQILGQKVEFLVSFYNNEISEKSEIFDDQFSVERPDGSNFTLKIRSTKLEDSAMYFCASSLLMGGQETQYFGPGTRLLVL.

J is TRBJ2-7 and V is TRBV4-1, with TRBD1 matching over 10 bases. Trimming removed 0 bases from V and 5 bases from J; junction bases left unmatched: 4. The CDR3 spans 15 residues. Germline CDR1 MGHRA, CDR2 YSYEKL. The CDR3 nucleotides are TGCGCCAGCAGCCAAGATGGGACAGGGGACAACGAGCAGTACTTC. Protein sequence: CASSQDGTGDNEQYF.

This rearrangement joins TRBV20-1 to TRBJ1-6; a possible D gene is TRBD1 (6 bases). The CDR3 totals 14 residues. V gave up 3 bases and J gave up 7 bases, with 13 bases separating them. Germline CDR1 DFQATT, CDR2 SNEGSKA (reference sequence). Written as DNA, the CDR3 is TGCAGTGCTAGGAACAGGGCAGGAAATTCACCCCTCCACTTT. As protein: CSARNRAGNSPLHF.

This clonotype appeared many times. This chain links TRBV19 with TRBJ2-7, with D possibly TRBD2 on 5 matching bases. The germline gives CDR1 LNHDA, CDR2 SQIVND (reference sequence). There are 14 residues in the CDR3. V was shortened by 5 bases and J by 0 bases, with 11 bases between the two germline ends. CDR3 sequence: CASSVSGRSYEQYF. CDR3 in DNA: TGTGCCAGTAGTGTCAGCGGACGCTCCTACGAGCAGTACTTC. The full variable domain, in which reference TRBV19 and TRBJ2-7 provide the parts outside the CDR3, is DGGITQSPKYLFRKEGQNVTLSCEQNLNHDAMYWYRQDPGQGLRLIYYSQIVNDFQKGDIAEGYSVSREKKESFPLTVTSAQKNPTAFYLCASSVSGRSYEQYFGPGTRLTVT.

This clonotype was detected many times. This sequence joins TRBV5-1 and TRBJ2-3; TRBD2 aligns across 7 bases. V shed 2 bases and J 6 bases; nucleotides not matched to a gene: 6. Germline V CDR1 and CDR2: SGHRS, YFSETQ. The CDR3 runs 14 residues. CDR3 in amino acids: CASSLSSSGDTQYF. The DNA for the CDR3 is TGCGCCAGCAGCTTATCTTCTAGCGGCGATACGCAGTATTTT.